Below are 21 T cell receptor beta chains sequenced from a single sample in a study of cytomegalovirus exposure and HLA in healthy donors. The PCR contained 60 Vbeta and 13 Jbeta primers. Generated by immunoSEQ multiplex PCR, the TCRdb table keeps only in-frame clones and is missing some. The table shows approximately 150,000 clones, with 80% to 85% occurring only once. The material sequenced was PBMCs. These receptors all stem from a man younger than 45 in good health and CMV-seronegative.

This sequence joins TRBV6-1 and TRBJ1-3; 8 nucleotides line up with TRBD1. Germline V gives CDR1 MNHNS, CDR2 SASEGT. The CDR3 is made up of 14 amino acids. Trimming removed 7 bases from V and 4 bases from J; junction bases left unmatched: 6. CDR3 bases: TGTGCCAGCAATTACAGGGGGGTGGGAAACACCATATATTTT. This codes for CASNYRGVGNTIYF.

On this clone itself: Other nucleotide sequences from this sample produce the same CDR3. This chain connects TRBV5-1 to TRBJ1-1; 9 nucleotides line up with TRBD1. Germline V CDR1 and CDR2: SGHRS, YFSETQ. This CDR3 has 14 residues. After removal of 4 bases from V and 3 bases from J, the junction contained 4 bases not matched to a gene. The CDR3 region has the DNA TGCGCCAGCAGCCTTACAGGGGGCCACACTGAAGCTTTCTTT. Its translation: CASSLTGGHTEAFF. Supplemented by reference TRBV5-1 and TRBJ1-1, the full variable domain reads KAGVTQTPRYLIKTRGQQVTLSCSPISGHRSVSWYQQTPGQGLQFLFEYFSETQRNKGNFPGRFSGRQFSNSRSEMNVSTLELGDSALYLCASSLTGGHTEAFFGQGTRLTVV.

The chain recombines TRBV9 with TRBJ2-1; a weak D match, TRBD2 (6 bases). With 2 bases removed from V and 9 bases from J, the gap between germline ends came to 21 bases. The length of the CDR3 is 16 residues. The germline gives CDR1 SGDLS, CDR2 YYNGEE. CDR3 sequence (DNA): TGTGCCAGCAGCGTCACCACTAGCCATGGGTGGGGTGAGCAGTTCTTC. Protein sequence: CASSVTTSHGWGEQFF.

This clone was detected once. The V gene is TRBV28, the J gene TRBJ2-3; D remains unclear. The CDR3 loop spans 17 amino acids. The germline V and J ends were trimmed by 2 bases and 0 bases, with 15 bases remaining between them. Germline CDR1 MDHEN, CDR2 SYDVKM. CDR3 DNA sequence: TGTGCCAGCAGTTTACTGTCAGCCACGACTAGCACAGATACGCAGTATTTT. It yields the protein CASSLLSATTSTDTQYF.

The V gene is TRBV7-9, the J gene TRBJ1-2; maybe TRBD1 (5 bases). In germline, CDR1 is SEHNR, CDR2 FQNEAQ (reference sequence). This CDR3 has 13 residues. With 5 bases removed from V and 1 base from J, the gap between germline ends came to 8 bases. CDR3 bases: TGTGCCAGCAGCCCGACAGTTAACTATGGCTACACCTTC. The encoded protein is CASSPTVNYGYTF.

This rearrangement joins TRBV4-1 to TRBJ2-1, with D perhaps TRBD1 (6 bases). This CDR3 region has 14 residues. Trimming took off 5 bases at V and 5 bases at J, with 13 bases between the two ends. Germline V gene data show CDR1 as MGHRA and CDR2 as YSYEKL. CDR3 sequence (DNA): TGCGCCAGCAGCGATGGGGACATCAACAATGAGCAGTTCTTC. It is translated as CASSDGDINNEQFF.

The J gene is TRBJ2-5, the V gene TRBV5-4; 14 bases map to TRBD2. V lost 5 bases to trimming and J lost 2 bases; unmatched junction nucleotides: 11. The germline gives CDR1 SGHNT, CDR2 YYREEE (reference sequence). The length of the CDR3 is 18 residues. This CDR3 is CASRAGTSGRGGQETQYF. CDR3 nucleotide sequence: TGTGCCAGCAGGGCTGGGACTAGCGGGAGAGGAGGACAAGAGACCCAGTACTTC.

The chain combines TRBV23-1 with TRBJ2-5; possible D gene TRBD2, 6 bases. TRBV23-1 is flagged as an ORF with uncertain function. The CDR3 is 19 residues long. V shed 1 base and J shed 4 bases, with 25 bases lying between them. CDR3 nucleotide sequence: TGCGCCAGCAGTCAATTATCTGTCCAAAAACCGGCGCGGGGAGAGACCCAGTACTTC. Translating gives CASSQLSVQKPARGETQYF.

This chain uses TRBV30 with TRBJ2-1, with 10 bases fitting TRBD2. Germline V lookup: CDR1 GTSNPN, CDR2 SVGIG (reference sequence). This CDR3 is built from 13 residues. J gave up 11 bases and V 0 bases, and 4 bases lay outside the gene matches. For the CDR3, the DNA is TGTGCCTGGAGTGTTCTAGCGGGAGAAAAGCAGTTCTTC. This sequence encodes CAWSVLAGEKQFF.

The genes are TRBV7-3 and TRBJ2-7; a weak D match, TRBD2 (6 bases). Germline V gives CDR1 SGHTA, CDR2 FQGTGA. CDR3 size: 15 residues. V was pared by 5 bases and J by 4 bases, with 18 bases between. The CDR3: CASSPNPAGQYEQYF. DNA for the CDR3: TGTGCCAGCAGCCCAAACCCCGCGGGGCAGTACGAGCAGTACTTC.

This clone turned up a few times. The chain has TRBV19 and TRBJ2-1; 7 positions agree with TRBD2. Trimming cost V 3 bases and J 8 bases; bases outside gene matches: 10. The CDR3 is 15 amino acids. The V gene's germline CDR1 is LNHDA and CDR2 SQIVND (reference sequence). The CDR3 DNA is TGTGCCAGTAGTATGGGGAGGGGATTTACGGATGAGCAGTTCTTC. Translation: CASSMGRGFTDEQFF. Supplemented by reference TRBV19 and TRBJ2-1, the full variable domain reads DGGITQSPKYLFRKEGQNVTLSCEQNLNHDAMYWYRQDPGQGLRLIYYSQIVNDFQKGDIAEGYSVSREKKESFPLTVTSAQKNPTAFYLCASSMGRGFTDEQFFGPGTRLTVL.

The V gene is TRBV4-3, the J gene TRBJ1-2; TRBD1 might be the D (5 bases). The germline CDR1 and CDR2 sequences are LGHNA and YSLEER. The CDR3 has 16 amino acids. The V and J ends lost 2 bases and 1 base respectively, with 14 bases between them. CDR3 coding DNA: TGCGCCAGCAGCCAAAGGGGATCGAAGATTAACTATGGCTACACCTTC. Translated: CASSQRGSKINYGYTF.

V gene TRBV18 combines with J gene TRBJ2-3; D perhaps matches TRBD1 (6 bases). CDR1 and CDR2 from the germline V gene are KGHSH and LQKENI. V was trimmed by 6 bases and J by 2 bases, leaving 15 bases between them. The CDR3 runs to 15 residues. CDR3 DNA: TGTGCCAGCTCGCAGGACAGCGCCTACACAGATACGCAGTATTTT. Protein: CASSQDSAYTDTQYF.

The V gene is TRBV7-2, the J gene TRBJ1-1; D call uncertain. The length of the CDR3 is 14 residues. Germline values: CDR1 SGHTA, CDR2 FQGNSA. V was cut by 2 bases and J by 5 bases, with 12 bases left in between. Written as DNA, the CDR3 is TGTGCCAGCAGCTTAAGCAAAGCCCGGACTGAAGCTTTCTTT. Encoded protein: CASSLSKARTEAFF.

The rearrangement uses TRBV15 and TRBJ1-1; weak D call: TRBD1 (5 bases). Looked up from germline, CDR1 is LNHNV and CDR2 is YYDKDF (reference sequence). Trimming cost V 0 bases and J 4 bases, with 9 bases left between them. There are 14 residues in the CDR3. The chain's CDR3 is CATSREHGGTEAFF. CDR3 DNA: TGTGCCACCAGCAGAGAGCACGGGGGCACTGAAGCTTTCTTT.

The chain links TRBV7-6 to TRBJ2-3; D is ambiguous. Germline V gene data show CDR1 as SGHVS and CDR2 as FNYEAQ. Trimming removed 2 bases at V and 4 bases at J, with 16 bases between. There are 16 residues in the CDR3. CDR3 protein: CASSLSVGTAPDTQYF. The CDR3, as DNA: TGTGCCAGCAGCTTATCTGTGGGCACCGCCCCAGATACGCAGTATTTT.

The chain uses TRBV10-1 and TRBJ1-2; 8 bases are shared with TRBD1. After removal of 8 bases from V and 8 bases from J, the junction contained 4 bases not matched to a gene. There are 11 residues in the CDR3. Germline lookup yields CDR1 WNHNN and CDR2 SYGVQD (reference sequence). The CDR3 nucleotides read TGCGCCAGCTCTGGACAGGGAGGCTACACCTTC. Residues: CASSGQGGYTF.

V gene TRBV6-5 combines with J gene TRBJ2-4; TRBD2 matches 7 bases. There are 13 residues in the CDR3. Germline V CDR1 and CDR2: MNHEY, SVGAGI. Germline trimming cut 2 bases from V and 6 bases from J; bases unmatched to any gene: 1. The CDR3 DNA sequence: TGTGCCAGCAGTTACGGGGAGGGAAACATTCAGTACTTC. This encodes CASSYGEGNIQYF.

This clone has a handful of counts. For the CDR3, the DNA is TGTGCCAGCAGCCCTCAGCGGGCGAACACCGGGGAGCTGTTTTTT. Its protein is CASSPQRANTGELFF. The gene calls are TRBV4-2 and TRBJ2-2, with D perhaps TRBD2 (6 bases). V lost 4 bases and J lost 0, with 9 bases in between. Germline V gene lookup returns CDR1 LGHNA and CDR2 YNFKEQ. This CDR3 is 15 amino acids long.

The rearrangement links TRBV29-1 to TRBJ2-1; the D is unclear. The CDR3 has 13 residues. V lost 1 base and J lost 6, with 10 bases in between. Germline lookup yields CDR1 SQVTM and CDR2 ANQGSEA. This CDR3 is CSVEGQIPNEQFF. The CDR3 DNA follows: TGCAGCGTTGAAGGTCAAATCCCCAATGAGCAGTTCTTC.

The gene calls are TRBV25-1 and TRBJ2-7; 10 bases align to TRBD1. The germline V gene encodes CDR1 MGHDK and CDR2 SYGVNS. The CDR3 loop spans 16 amino acids. The V gene end was trimmed by 4 bases and the J gene end by 3 bases; junction bases not matched to a gene: 9. CDR3 in amino acids: CASSGLRQGALYEQYF. In nucleotides, the CDR3 is TGTGCCAGCAGTGGGCTAAGACAGGGGGCCCTCTACGAGCAGTACTTC.